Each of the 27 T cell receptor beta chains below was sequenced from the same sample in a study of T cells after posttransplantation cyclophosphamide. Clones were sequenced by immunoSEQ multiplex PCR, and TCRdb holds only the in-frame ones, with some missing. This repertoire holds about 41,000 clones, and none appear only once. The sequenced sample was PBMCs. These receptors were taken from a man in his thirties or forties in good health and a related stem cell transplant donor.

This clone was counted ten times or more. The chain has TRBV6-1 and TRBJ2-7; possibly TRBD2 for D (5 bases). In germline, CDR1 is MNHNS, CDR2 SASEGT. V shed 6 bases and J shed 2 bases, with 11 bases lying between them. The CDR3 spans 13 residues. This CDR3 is CASRGQRPYEQYF. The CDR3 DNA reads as TGTGCCAGCAGAGGCCAGCGGCCCTACGAGCAGTACTTC.

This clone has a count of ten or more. CDR3 nucleotides: TGTGCCAGCGGGACAGGTAGCAATCAGCCCCAGCATTTT. It specifies CASGTGSNQPQHF. The chain joins TRBV12-3 or TRBV12-4 to TRBJ1-5, with TRBD1 matching over 8 bases. This CDR3 comprises 13 residues. V trimming: 8 bases; J trimming: 0 bases; junction bases outside the gene matches: 0.

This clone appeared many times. The CDR3 region is CASSQSFDRTLGNTIYF. The CDR3 DNA reads as TGTGCCAGCAGCCAATCATTCGACAGAACCCTCGGAAACACCATATATTTT. The V and J genes are TRBV4-2 and TRBJ1-3; D perhaps matches TRBD1 (5 bases). Per germline, CDR1 LGHNA and CDR2 YNFKEQ. This CDR3 region has 17 residues. The V gene lost 2 bases and the J gene lost 4 bases, with 18 bases spanning the gap.

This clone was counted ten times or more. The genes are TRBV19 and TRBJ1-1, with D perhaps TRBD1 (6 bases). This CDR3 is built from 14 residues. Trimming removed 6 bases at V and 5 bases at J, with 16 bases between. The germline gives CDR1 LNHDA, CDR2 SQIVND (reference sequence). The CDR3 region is CASRNRQVGTEAFF. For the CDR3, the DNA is TGTGCCAGTAGGAATCGACAGGTAGGGACTGAAGCTTTCTTT. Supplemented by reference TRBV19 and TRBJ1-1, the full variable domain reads DGGITQSPKYLFRKEGQNVTLSCEQNLNHDAMYWYRQDPGQGLRLIYYSQIVNDFQKGDIAEGYSVSREKKESFPLTVTSAQKNPTAFYLCASRNRQVGTEAFFGQGTRLTVV.

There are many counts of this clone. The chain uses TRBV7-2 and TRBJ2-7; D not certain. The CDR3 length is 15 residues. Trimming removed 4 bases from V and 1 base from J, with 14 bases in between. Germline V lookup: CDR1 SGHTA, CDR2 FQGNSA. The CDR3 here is CASSSEATASYEQYF. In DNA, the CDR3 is TGTGCCAGCAGCTCTGAGGCTACAGCTTCCTACGAGCAGTACTTC.

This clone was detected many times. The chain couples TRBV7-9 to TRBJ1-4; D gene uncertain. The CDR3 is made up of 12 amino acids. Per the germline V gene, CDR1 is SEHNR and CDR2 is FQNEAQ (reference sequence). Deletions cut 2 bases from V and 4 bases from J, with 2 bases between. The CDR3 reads CASSLLNEKLFF. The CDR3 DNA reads TGTGCCAGCAGCTTACTTAATGAAAAACTGTTTTTT. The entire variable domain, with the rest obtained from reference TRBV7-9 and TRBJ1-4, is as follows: DTGVSQNPRHKITKRGQNVTFRCDPISEHNRLYWYRQTLGQGPEFLTYFQNEAQLEKSRLLSDRFSAERPKGSFSTLEIQRTEQGDSAMYLCASSLLNEKLFFGSGTQLSVL.

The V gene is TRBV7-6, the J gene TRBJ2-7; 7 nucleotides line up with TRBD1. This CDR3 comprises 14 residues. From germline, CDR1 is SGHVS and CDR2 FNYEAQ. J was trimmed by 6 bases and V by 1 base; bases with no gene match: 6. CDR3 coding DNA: TGTGCCAGCAGCTTAGTGGGACAGTCATCCGAGCAGTACTTC. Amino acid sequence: CASSLVGQSSEQYF.

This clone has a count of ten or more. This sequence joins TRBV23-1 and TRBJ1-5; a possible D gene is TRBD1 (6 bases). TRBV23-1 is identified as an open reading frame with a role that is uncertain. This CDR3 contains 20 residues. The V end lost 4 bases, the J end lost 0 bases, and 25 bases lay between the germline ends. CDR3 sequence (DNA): TGCGCCAGCAGTCTCCTAACCGGGACACAGAATTCCCCTAGCAATCAGCCCCAGCATTTT. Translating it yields CASSLLTGTQNSPSNQPQHF.

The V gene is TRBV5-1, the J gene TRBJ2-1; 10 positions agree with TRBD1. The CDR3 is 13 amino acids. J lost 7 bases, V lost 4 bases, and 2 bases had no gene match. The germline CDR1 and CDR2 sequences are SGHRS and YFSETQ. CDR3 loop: CASSPDRGNEQFF. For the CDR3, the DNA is TGCGCCAGCAGCCCGGACAGGGGGAATGAGCAGTTCTTC.

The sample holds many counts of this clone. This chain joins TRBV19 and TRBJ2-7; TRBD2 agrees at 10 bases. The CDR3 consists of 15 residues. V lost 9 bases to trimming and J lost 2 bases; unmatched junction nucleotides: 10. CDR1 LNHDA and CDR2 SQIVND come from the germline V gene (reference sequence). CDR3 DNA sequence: TGTGCCAGCTCCGAGACTAGCGGGCCCACCTACGAGCAGTACTTC. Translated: CASSETSGPTYEQYF.

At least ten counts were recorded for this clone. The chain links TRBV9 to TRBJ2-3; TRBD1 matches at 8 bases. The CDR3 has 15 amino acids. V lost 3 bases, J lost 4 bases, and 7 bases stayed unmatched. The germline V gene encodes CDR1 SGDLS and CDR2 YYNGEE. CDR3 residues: CASSAPGQGPDTQYF. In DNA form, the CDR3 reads TGTGCCAGCAGCGCCCCCGGACAGGGACCAGATACGCAGTATTTT.

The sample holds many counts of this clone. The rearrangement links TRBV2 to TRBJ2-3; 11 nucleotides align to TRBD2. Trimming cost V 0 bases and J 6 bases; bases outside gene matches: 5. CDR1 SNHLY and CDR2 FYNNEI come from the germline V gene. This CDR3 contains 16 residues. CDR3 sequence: CASSEALRTSGDTQYF. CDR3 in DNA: TGTGCCAGCAGTGAAGCGCTTCGGACTAGCGGGGATACGCAGTATTTT. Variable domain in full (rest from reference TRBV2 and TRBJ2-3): EPEVTQTPSHQVTQMGQEVILRCVPISNHLYFYWYRQILGQKVEFLVSFYNNEISEKSEIFDDQFSVERPDGSNFTLKIRSTKLEDSAMYFCASSEALRTSGDTQYFGPGTRLTVL.

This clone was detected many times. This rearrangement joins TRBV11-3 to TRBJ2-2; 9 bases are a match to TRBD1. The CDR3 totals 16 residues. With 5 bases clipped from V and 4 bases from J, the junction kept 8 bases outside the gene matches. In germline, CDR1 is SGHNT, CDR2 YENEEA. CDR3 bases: TGTGCCAGCAGCGGCACCGGGACAGGGACCACCGGGGAGCTGTTTTTT. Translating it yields CASSGTGTGTTGELFF.

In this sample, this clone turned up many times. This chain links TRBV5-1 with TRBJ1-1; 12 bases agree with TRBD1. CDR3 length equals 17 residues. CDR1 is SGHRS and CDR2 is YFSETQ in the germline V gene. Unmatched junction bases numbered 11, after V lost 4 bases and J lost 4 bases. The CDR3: CASSVGQGALAGTEAFF. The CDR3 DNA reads TGCGCCAGCAGCGTGGGACAGGGGGCCCTCGCAGGCACTGAAGCTTTCTTT.

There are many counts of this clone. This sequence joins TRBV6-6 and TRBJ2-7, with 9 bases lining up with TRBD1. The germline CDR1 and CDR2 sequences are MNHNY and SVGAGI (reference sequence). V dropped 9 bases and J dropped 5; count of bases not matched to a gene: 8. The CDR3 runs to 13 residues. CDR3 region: CASEGQGGNEQYF. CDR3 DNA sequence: TGTGCCAGTGAGGGACAGGGAGGCAACGAGCAGTACTTC.

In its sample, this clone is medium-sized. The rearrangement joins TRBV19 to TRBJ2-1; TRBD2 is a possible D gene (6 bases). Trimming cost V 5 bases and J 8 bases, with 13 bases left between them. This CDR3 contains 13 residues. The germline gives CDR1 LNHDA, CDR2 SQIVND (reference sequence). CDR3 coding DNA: TGTGCCAGTAGTCGGAGGGGTTTGCATGAGCAGTTCTTC. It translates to CASSRRGLHEQFF.

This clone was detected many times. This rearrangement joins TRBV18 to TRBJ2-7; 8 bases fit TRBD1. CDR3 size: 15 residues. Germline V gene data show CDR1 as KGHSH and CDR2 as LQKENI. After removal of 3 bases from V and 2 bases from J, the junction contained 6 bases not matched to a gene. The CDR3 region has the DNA TGTGCCAGCTCACCCTGGAGGACAGGGACCTACGAGCAGTACTTC. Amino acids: CASSPWRTGTYEQYF.

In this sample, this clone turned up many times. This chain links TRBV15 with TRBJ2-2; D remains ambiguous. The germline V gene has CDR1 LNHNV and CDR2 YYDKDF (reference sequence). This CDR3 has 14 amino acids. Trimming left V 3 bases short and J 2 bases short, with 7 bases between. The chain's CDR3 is CATSSSVNTGELFF. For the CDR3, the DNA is TGTGCCACCAGCAGTTCAGTTAACACCGGGGAGCTGTTTTTT.

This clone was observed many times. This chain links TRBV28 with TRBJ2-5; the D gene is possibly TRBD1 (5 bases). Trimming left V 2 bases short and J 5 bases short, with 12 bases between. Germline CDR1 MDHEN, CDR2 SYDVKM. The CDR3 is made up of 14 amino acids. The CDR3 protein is CASSLKPDTETQYF. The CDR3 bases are TGTGCCAGCAGTTTAAAACCGGACACCGAGACCCAGTACTTC.

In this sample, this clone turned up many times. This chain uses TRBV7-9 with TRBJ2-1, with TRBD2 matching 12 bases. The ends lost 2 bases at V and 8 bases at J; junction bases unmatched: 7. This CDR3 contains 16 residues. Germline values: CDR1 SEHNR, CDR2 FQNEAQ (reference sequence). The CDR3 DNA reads TGTGCCAGCAGCTTAATGGGACTAGCGGGTAGCTATGAGCAGTTCTTC. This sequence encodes CASSLMGLAGSYEQFF. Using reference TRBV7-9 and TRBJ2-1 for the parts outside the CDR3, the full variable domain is DTGVSQNPRHKITKRGQNVTFRCDPISEHNRLYWYRQTLGQGPEFLTYFQNEAQLEKSRLLSDRFSAERPKGSFSTLEIQRTEQGDSAMYLCASSLMGLAGSYEQFFGPGTRLTVL.

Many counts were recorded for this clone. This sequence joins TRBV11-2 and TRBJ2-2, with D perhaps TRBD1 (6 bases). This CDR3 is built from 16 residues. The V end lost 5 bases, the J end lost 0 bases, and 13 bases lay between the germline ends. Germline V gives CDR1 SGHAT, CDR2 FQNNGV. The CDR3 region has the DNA TGTGCCAGCAGCGCAGCAGGACAGACGAACACCGGGGAGCTGTTTTTT. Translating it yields CASSAAGQTNTGELFF.

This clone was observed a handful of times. The chain's CDR3 is CASSWGRGAKEAFF. The CDR3 region has the DNA TGTGCCAGCAGCTGGGGACGGGGGGCCAAAGAAGCTTTCTTT. V gene TRBV7-8 combines with J gene TRBJ1-1, with D possibly matching TRBD1 (6 bases). CDR3 length equals 14 residues. From germline, CDR1 is SGHVS and CDR2 FQNEAQ. V was trimmed by 4 bases and J by 8 bases, leaving 17 bases between them.

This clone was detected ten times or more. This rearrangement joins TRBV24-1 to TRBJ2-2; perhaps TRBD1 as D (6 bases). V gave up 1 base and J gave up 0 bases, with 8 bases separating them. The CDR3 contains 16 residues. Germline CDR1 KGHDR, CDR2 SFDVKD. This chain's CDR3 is CATSDFGTTNTGELFF. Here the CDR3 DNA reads TGTGCCACCAGTGATTTCGGGACAACGAACACCGGGGAGCTGTTTTTT.

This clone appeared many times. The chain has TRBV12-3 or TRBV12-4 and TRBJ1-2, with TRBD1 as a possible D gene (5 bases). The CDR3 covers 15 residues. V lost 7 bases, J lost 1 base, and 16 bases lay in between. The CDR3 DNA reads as TGTGCCAGCATTTCCAGGGCAGGTTATAACTATGGCTACACCTTC. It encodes CASISRAGYNYGYTF.

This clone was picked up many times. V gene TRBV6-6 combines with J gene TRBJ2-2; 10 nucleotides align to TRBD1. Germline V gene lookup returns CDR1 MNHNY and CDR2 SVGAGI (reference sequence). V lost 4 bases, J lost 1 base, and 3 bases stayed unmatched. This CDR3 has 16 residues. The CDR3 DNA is TGTGCCAGCAGTTTGTGGACAGGGGGGAACACCGGGGAGCTGTTTTTT. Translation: CASSLWTGGNTGELFF.

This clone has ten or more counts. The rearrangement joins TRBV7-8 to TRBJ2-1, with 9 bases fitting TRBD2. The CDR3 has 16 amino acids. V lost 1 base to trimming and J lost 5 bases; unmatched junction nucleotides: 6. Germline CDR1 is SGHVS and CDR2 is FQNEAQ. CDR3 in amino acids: CASSLGLAGTHNEQFF. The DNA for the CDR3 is TGTGCCAGCAGCTTAGGTCTAGCGGGGACCCACAATGAGCAGTTCTTC.

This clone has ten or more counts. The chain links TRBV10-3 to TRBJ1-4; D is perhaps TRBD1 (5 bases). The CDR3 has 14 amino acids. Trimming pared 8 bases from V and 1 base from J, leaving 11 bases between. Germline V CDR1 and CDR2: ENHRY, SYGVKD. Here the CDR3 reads CAIGQGETNEKLFF. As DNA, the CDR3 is TGTGCCATCGGTCAAGGGGAAACTAATGAAAAACTGTTTTTT.